These T cell receptor beta chains were read from a single sample in a study of blood T cell repertoires in COVID-19. Clones were sequenced by immunoSEQ multiplex PCR, and TCRdb holds only the in-frame ones, with some missing. The sample shows roughly 280,000 clones, around nine tenths of them seen only once. Sequenced input: peripheral blood. These receptors originate from a woman aged 55-70 years with COVID-19, enrolled during active disease. Each CDR3 is given with its conserved first and last residue. The D gene is left open where the match is weak. A row's size may be missing; if present it is once, few, many or a size class.

TRBV5-1	TRBD2	-	TRBJ2-7	CASRPGTSAPTGYEQYF	TGCGCCAGCAGGCCTGGGACTAGCGCGCCGACTGGGTACGAGCAGTACTTC
TRBV6-5	-	-	TRBJ2-5	CASSSRRETQYF	TGTGCCAGCAGCAGCCGGAGGGAGACCCAGTACTTC
TRBV6-4	-	-	TRBJ1-5	CASSPTVRYQPQHF	TGTGCCAGCAGTCCAACGGTCCGTTATCAGCCCCAGCATTTT
TRBV10-3	-	-	TRBJ1-3	CAISDKRQRALGNTIYF	TGTGCCATCAGTGATAAGAGACAGCGAGCCCTGGGTAACACCATATATTTT
TRBV6-5	TRBD1	-	TRBJ1-5	CASSHGQGNQPQHF	TGTGCCAGCAGTCACGGACAGGGGAATCAGCCCCAGCATTTT
TRBV28	-	-	TRBJ1-1	CASRDSLRDTEAFF	TGTGCCAGCAGAGACAGCCTAAGGGACACTGAAGCTTTCTTT
TRBV13	-	once	TRBJ1-1	CASSLGRGGVNTEAFF	TGTGCCAGCAGCTTAGGAAGGGGCGGGGTGAACACTGAAGCTTTCTTT
TRBV28	-	-	TRBJ1-2	CASSTTYGYTF	TGTGCCAGCAGTACAACCTATGGCTACACCTTC
TRBV24-1	-	once	TRBJ2-7	CATSVNSYEQYF	TGTGCCACCAGTGTCAACTCCTACGAGCAGTACTTC
TRBV18	TRBD1	-	TRBJ1-2	CASSPGTVNYGYTF	TGTGCCAGCTCACCGGGGACAGTTAACTATGGCTACACCTTC
TRBV24-1	-	-	TRBJ1-1	CATSAGLWTEAFF	TGTGCCACCAGTGCTGGGCTTTGGACTGAAGCTTTCTTT
TRBV7-2	TRBD2	-	TRBJ2-5	CASSPGGSGRSTQYF	TGTGCCAGCAGCCCAGGCGGTAGCGGGAGATCTACCCAGTACTTC
TRBV23-1	-	once	TRBJ1-4	CASSPRQWTNEKLFF	TGCGCCAGCAGTCCAAGACAGTGGACAAATGAAAAACTGTTTTTT
TRBV28	-	-	TRBJ1-2	CASSLLGRQPYGYTF	TGTGCCAGCAGTTTACTAGGAAGGCAGCCCTATGGCTACACCTTC
TRBV3-1/TRBV3-2	-	-	TRBJ2-5	CASSQGGQQETQYF	TGTGCCAGCAGCCAGGGGGGTCAGCAAGAGACCCAGTACTTC
TRBV7-9	-	-	TRBJ1-6	CASSPATQTLHF	TGTGCCAGCAGCCCGGCGACTCAAACCCTCCACTTT
TRBV6-1	TRBD1	once	TRBJ1-2	CASSEGGQGAGYGYTF	TGTGCCAGCAGTGAAGGAGGACAGGGGGCGGGCTATGGCTACACCTTC
TRBV3-1/TRBV3-2	TRBD2	-	TRBJ2-1	CASSQGGLAGGEQFF	TGTGCCAGCAGCCAGGGGGGGCTAGCGGGAGGTGAGCAGTTCTTC
TRBV5-8	TRBD1	-	TRBJ1-2	CASSGRQGIGYTF	TGTGCCAGCAGCGGACGACAGGGGATTGGCTACACCTTC
TRBV9	TRBD1	few	TRBJ1-1	CASSVGTGGSTEAFF	TGTGCCAGCAGCGTGGGGACAGGGGGATCCACTGAAGCTTTCTTT
TRBV6-2/TRBV6-3	-	-	TRBJ1-6	CASSYSSPEGGVPLHF	TGTGCCAGCAGTTACTCTTCGCCCGAGGGAGGTGTGCCCCTCCACTTT
TRBV3-1/TRBV3-2	-	-	TRBJ1-1	CASGQTLNTEAFF	TGTGCCAGCGGACAAACTTTAAACACTGAAGCTTTCTTT
TRBV5-1	-	few	TRBJ2-7	CASSLFGSSYEQYF	TGCGCCAGCAGCCTTTTTGGGAGCTCCTACGAGCAGTACTTC
TRBV30	-	-	TRBJ1-1	CAGLRRRDTEAFF	TGTGCTGGACTCAGGAGGAGGGACACTGAAGCTTTCTTT
TRBV9	-	-	TRBJ1-2	CASSVAEGEGYGYTF	TGTGCCAGCAGCGTAGCGGAGGGGGAGGGCTATGGCTACACCTTC
TRBV5-6	TRBD1	-	TRBJ2-1	CASSFRQGNEQFF	TGTGCCAGCAGCTTCCGACAGGGGAATGAGCAGTTCTTC
TRBV29-1	TRBD2	-	TRBJ2-5	CSVGTSAQETQYF	TGCAGCGTAGGGACTAGCGCTCAAGAGACCCAGTACTTC
TRBV28	TRBD2	-	TRBJ2-7	CASSPPGTTAYEQYF	TGTGCCAGCAGCCCCCCCGGGACTACGGCCTACGAGCAGTACTTC
TRBV7-9	TRBD1	-	TRBJ1-6	CASSKTGGDSPLHF	TGTGCCAGCAGCAAGACAGGGGGCGATTCACCCCTCCACTTT
TRBV19	-	-	TRBJ1-1	CASSYQGRLDEAFF	TGTGCCAGTAGTTACCAGGGTCGGTTGGATGAAGCTTTCTTT
TRBV19	-	-	TRBJ2-1	CASSVTVSSYNEQFF	TGTGCCAGTAGTGTGACAGTCAGCTCCTACAATGAGCAGTTCTTC
TRBV6-5	TRBD1	-	TRBJ2-7	CASPGQGSYEQYF	TGTGCCAGCCCAGGACAGGGCTCCTACGAGCAGTACTTC
TRBV11-2	TRBD2	once	TRBJ2-5	CASSLGGTREETQYF	TGTGCCAGCAGCTTAGGGGGGACTAGGGAAGAGACCCAGTACTTC
TRBV28	TRBD1	-	TRBJ1-2	CASSTPSTGASYGYTF	TGTGCCAGCAGTACCCCGTCGACAGGGGCGTCCTATGGCTACACCTTC
TRBV12-5	-	-	TRBJ2-6	CASGLAGAGANVLTF	TGTGCTAGTGGTTTGGCCGGAGCTGGGGCCAACGTCCTAACTTTC
TRBV30	-	-	TRBJ1-1	CAWSPPRIRDTEAFF	TGTGCCTGGAGTCCACCCCGCATCAGGGACACTGAAGCTTTCTTT
TRBV5-1	-	-	TRBJ2-3	CASSPSRGSTDTQYF	TGCGCCAGCAGCCCGTCCAGGGGAAGTACAGATACGCAGTATTTT
TRBV28	-	-	TRBJ1-2	CASSPNRSYGYTF	TGTGCCAGCAGTCCCAACAGAAGCTATGGCTACACCTTC
TRBV7-6	TRBD2	few	TRBJ2-7	CASSLAETSGTYEQYF	TGTGCCAGCAGCTTAGCGGAGACTAGCGGGACCTACGAGCAGTACTTC